This TCR beta chain was recovered during a study of cytomegalovirus exposure and HLA in healthy donors. The CDR3 length is 15 residues. The germline V and J ends were trimmed by 3 bases and 0 bases, with 10 bases remaining between them. CDR1 is LNHDA, CDR2 SQIVND, per germline (reference sequence). The PCR ran on 60 Vbeta and 13 Jbeta primers. The method was immunoSEQ multiplex PCR; TCRdb's version includes in-frame clones alone and lacks a portion of them. The repertoire holds 150,000 or so clones, about 75% seen once, with about 7.7% in the top ten. Material: PBMCs. This rearrangement joins TRBV19 to TRBJ2-3, with D perhaps TRBD2 (6 bases). The clonotype originates from a woman aged 40 to 50 in good health and CMV-seropositive. CDR3 DNA: TGTGCCAGTAGTATCGGGGGAGGAAGCACAGATACGCAGTATTTT. Amino acids: CASSIGGGSTDTQYF.